Listed below are T cell receptor beta chains from one sample, sequenced in a study of blood T cell repertoires in COVID-19. Profiled with immunoSEQ multiplex PCR; TCRdb holds only in-frame clones, not every one. The sample carries about 68,000 clones, more than 80% recorded once. Sequencing was done on a sample of peripheral blood. Every receptor here comes from a man aged 30 to 45 with acute or convalescent COVID-19. The CDR3 runs from the conserved cysteine through the conserved F or W. A D gene is named only where the DNA matches it firmly. Not all rows give a size; the values are once, few, many and, for expanded clones, a class.

clone size	J gene	V gene	D gene	CDR3 DNA	CDR3 protein
once	TRBJ2-1	TRBV19	-	TGTGCCAGTACCTCAGCTAGCGCCTCCTACAATGAGCAGTTCTTC	CASTSASASYNEQFF
-	TRBJ2-7	TRBV9	TRBD2	TGTGCCAGCAGCGTAGCTGGACTAGCGGACGAGCAGTACTTC	CASSVAGLADEQYF
-	TRBJ1-5	TRBV9	-	TGTGCCAGCAGCGTATGGGGGGGCAATCAGCCCCAGCATTTT	CASSVWGGNQPQHF
once	TRBJ1-5	TRBV6-5	-	TGTGCCAGCAGTCCAGATGGGGGGGCCCAGCCCCAGCATTTT	CASSPDGGAQPQHF
-	TRBJ1-4	TRBV2	-	TGTGCCAGCAGTGAAGCGCGGGGATTAGGGGACGGGAATAATGAAAAACTGTTTTTT	CASSEARGLGDGNNEKLFF
once	TRBJ1-4	TRBV30	-	TGTGCCTGGAGTCAGGGAACTAATGAAAAACTGTTTTTT	CAWSQGTNEKLFF
-	TRBJ2-1	TRBV6-6	-	TGTGCCAGCAAACTCCGCCAATACAATGAGCAGTTCTTC	CASKLRQYNEQFF
-	TRBJ2-3	TRBV6-4	TRBD2	TGTGCCAGCAGTGAGCGGGAGACAGATACGCAGTATTTT	CASSERETDTQYF
-	TRBJ1-4	TRBV7-9	-	TGTGCCAGCAGGCTTCCGGGACGGGAGAATGAAAAACTGTTTTTT	CASRLPGRENEKLFF
-	TRBJ2-1	TRBV2	-	TGTGCCAGCAGTCGCGGGGACTACAATGAGCAGTTCTTC	CASSRGDYNEQFF
-	TRBJ1-6	TRBV7-9	-	TGTGCCAGCAGCTTGCGGGGCTTTGAGTCACCCCTCCACTTT	CASSLRGFESPLHF
-	TRBJ1-3	TRBV28	-	TGTGCCAGCAGTTTAGCAGGGGAAAACACCATATATTTT	CASSLAGENTIYF
-	TRBJ1-2	TRBV6-6	TRBD1	TGTGCCAGCAGTTACGGAAACAGGGGCGGCTACACCTTC	CASSYGNRGGYTF
-	TRBJ2-2	TRBV7-2	TRBD1	TGTGCCAGCAGCTCCCTAAAATTGACAGGGACGGGCGGGGAGCTGTTTTTT	CASSSLKLTGTGGELFF
once	TRBJ1-2	TRBV19	-	TGTGCCAGTCGCCACCGGGACAAATACTATGGCTACACCTTC	CASRHRDKYYGYTF
-	TRBJ1-1	TRBV29-1	TRBD1	TGCAGCGTTCCTGTCGGGGACAGGGGAGAAGCTTTCTTT	CSVPVGDRGEAFF
-	TRBJ1-2	TRBV27	-	TGTGCCAGCAGAGAGACTGGTAACTATGGCTACACCTTC	CASRETGNYGYTF
large	TRBJ2-3	TRBV7-3	TRBD2	TGTGCCAGCAGCCCTAGCGGGGGAAAGGCAGATACGCAGTATTTT	CASSPSGGKADTQYF
-	TRBJ1-5	TRBV5-1	TRBD1	TGCGCCAGCAGCCCCGGACAGGGGGCTAATCAGCCCCAGCATTTT	CASSPGQGANQPQHF
few	TRBJ1-2	TRBV5-1	TRBD1	TGCGCCAGCAGACCTCGGACAGGGGATTCAGGCTACACCTTC	CASRPRTGDSGYTF
few	TRBJ2-7	TRBV2	-	TGTGCCAGCAGTGTCAGGGGCGGGCAGTACTTC	CASSVRGGQYF
-	TRBJ2-7	TRBV28	-	TGTGCCAGCGTTGCCGCGGACAGATCCTACGAGCAGTACTTC	CASVAADRSYEQYF
-	TRBJ1-4	TRBV2	-	TGCGCTAGCGGAACCCGGGACACTAGTGAAAAACTGTTTTTT	CASGTRDTSEKLFF
-	TRBJ2-7	TRBV7-9	-	TGTGCCAGCACCCCTCTAGCGTCCGCCTACGAGCAGTACTTC	CASTPLASAYEQYF
-	TRBJ2-5	TRBV29-1	TRBD1	TGCAGCGCTGGGACAGGGGTGGCCCAAGAGACCCAGTACTTC	CSAGTGVAQETQYF
-	TRBJ2-1	TRBV7-3	-	TGTGCCAGCAGCTTAGGCGGAAACTCCTACAATGAGCAGTTCTTC	CASSLGGNSYNEQFF
-	TRBJ2-1	TRBV18	TRBD1	TGTGCCAGCTCGGGGACAGGAGATTACAATGAGCAGTTCTTC	CASSGTGDYNEQFF
-	TRBJ1-6	TRBV4-1	TRBD1	TGCGCCAGCAGCCGACAACAGGGGGCTCCTTCACCCCTCCACTTT	CASSRQQGAPSPLHF
-	TRBJ2-2	TRBV4-1	-	TGCGCCAGCAGCCAAGTCCTCGGGGAGCTGTTTTTT	CASSQVLGELFF
-	TRBJ2-7	TRBV15	TRBD2	TGTGCCACCAGCGACCTAGCGGGGGAGGAGCAGTACTTC	CATSDLAGEEQYF
-	TRBJ1-5	TRBV6-5	-	TGTGCCAGCAGGACACGGCAGGGGACTCAGCCCCAGCATTTT	CASRTRQGTQPQHF
-	TRBJ2-2	TRBV13	-	TGTACCAGCAGTCCATACAGGGAAACGAACACCGGGGAGCTGTTTTTT	CTSSPYRETNTGELFF
-	TRBJ2-7	TRBV19	-	TGTGCCAGCAGCGCTTCGGGCAGGGCTTCCTACGAGCAGTACTTC	CASSASGRASYEQYF
-	TRBJ1-4	TRBV28	-	TGTGCCAGCAGGCAGGGGTCGCGGGCAACTAATGAAAAACTGTTTTTT	CASRQGSRATNEKLFF
-	TRBJ2-1	TRBV5-1	TRBD2	TGCGCCAGCAGAAAATTGGGACTAGCGGGAGTCGGTGATATCTACAATGAGCAGTTCTTC	CASRKLGLAGVGDIYNEQFF
-	TRBJ2-7	TRBV3-1/TRBV3-2	-	TGTGCCAGCAGCCATGGCCTCCAGGACTACGAGCAGTACTTC	CASSHGLQDYEQYF
-	TRBJ1-3	TRBV6-5	TRBD1	TGTGCCAGCAGGCCCCGGACAGGAATGGCGAACACCATATATTTT	CASRPRTGMANTIYF
-	TRBJ2-1	TRBV9	-	TGTGCCAGCAGCGTAGGGAGGGGCAATGAGCAGTTCTTC	CASSVGRGNEQFF
-	TRBJ2-2	TRBV10-2	-	TGCGCCAGCAGTTCGGGACTCCCGGGAGGGGAGCTGTTTTTT	CASSSGLPGGELFF
-	TRBJ1-5	TRBV11-2	TRBD1	TGTGCCAGCAGCCGGGACAGGTCGGGCAATCAGCCCCAGCATTTT	CASSRDRSGNQPQHF
-	TRBJ1-6	TRBV6-4	-	TGTGCCAGCAGTGACTCGGCGGGGGACCGCAATTCACCCCTCCACTTT	CASSDSAGDRNSPLHF
-	TRBJ2-7	TRBV5-1	TRBD2	TGCGCCAGCAGGAAAGCGGGGGACTACGAGCAGTACTTC	CASRKAGDYEQYF
-	TRBJ2-7	TRBV5-1	TRBD2	TGCGCCAGCAGCCCCACCGGACTAGCGGGAGGTTTTGACTACGAGCAGTACTTC	CASSPTGLAGGFDYEQYF
once	TRBJ1-2	TRBV4-3	-	TGCGCCAGCAGCCAGGATGCGCCGGGACAAGCTAACTATGGCTACACCTTC	CASSQDAPGQANYGYTF
few	TRBJ2-3	TRBV24-1	TRBD1	TGTGCCACCAGTGAGCACCCGGGACAGGGGGCAGATACGCAGTATTTT	CATSEHPGQGADTQYF
-	TRBJ1-4	TRBV2	TRBD1	TGTGCCAGCAGTAACGACAGGGGGGGAGAAAAACTGTTTTTT	CASSNDRGGEKLFF
-	TRBJ1-6	TRBV30	-	TGTGCCTTGACAACGAGCTCCTATAATTCACCCCTCCACTTT	CALTTSSYNSPLHF
-	TRBJ2-1	TRBV20-1	-	TGCAGTGCTAGTTCCGGGTACGGCAACAATGAGCAGTTCTTC	CSASSGYGNNEQFF
few	TRBJ2-3	TRBV6-2/TRBV6-3	-	TGTGCCAGCAGTTACGTAGCGGACACAGATACGCAGTATTTT	CASSYVADTDTQYF